This T cell receptor beta chain was captured in a study of cytomegalovirus exposure and HLA in healthy donors. With V trimmed by 6 bases and J by 5 bases, 12 bases remained unmatched. Germline V gene data show CDR1 as SNHLY and CDR2 as FYNNEI. The CDR3 extends over 15 amino acids. Comment on this clone: Its antigen is unknown.

Researchers ran the PCR with 60 Vbeta and 13 Jbeta primers. Repertoires were generated with immunoSEQ multiplex PCR, while TCRdb's copy carries only in-frame clones and drops some. In all, the sample yields 95,000 to 150,000 clones. Study-wide results and limits: Solely CMV serostatus was available to characterize immune exposure. Among TCR beta chains, those listed as cytomegalovirus-associated numbered around 160. Later analysis suggested links between common viral pathogens and several top significant clusters.

The chain has TRBV2 and TRBJ2-5; 7 bases match TRBD2. The origin of this receptor is a man aged 35 to 55 in good health and CMV-seronegative. The sequenced material came from PBMCs. In nucleotides, the CDR3 is TGTGCCAGCAGCACGGGACTACCCCCCCCGGAGACCCAGTACTTC. Translation gives CASSTGLPPPETQYF.